A selection of T cell receptor beta chains follows, all from one sample in a study of blood T cell repertoires in COVID-19. Method: immunoSEQ multiplex PCR; TCRdb's copy keeps in-frame clones and lacks some. The sample records 150,000 to 200,000 clones, around 87% being singletons. Sequenced sample: peripheral blood. All receptors derive from a man aged 40-55 years with active or convalescent COVID-19. Both conserved end residues are part of each CDR3. Fields, in order: CDR3 length, D gene, clone size, J gene, V gene, CDR3 DNA, CDR3 protein. D genes are given only for firm matches. Only some rows state a clone size, as once, few, many or a class for expanded clones.

length: 16; D: NA; size: NA; J: TRBJ2-3; V: TRBV9; DNA: TGTGCCAGCAGCGTAGTCGGGGGGCGAAACACAGATACGCAGTATTTT; CDR3: CASSVVGGRNTDTQYF
length: 14; D: NA; size: NA; J: TRBJ1-5; V: TRBV5-6; DNA: TGTGCCAGCAGCTTGGCCGGGGGGCATCAGCCCCAGCATTTT; CDR3: CASSLAGGHQPQHF
length: 14; D: TRBD2; size: NA; J: TRBJ2-1; V: TRBV25-1; DNA: TGTGCCACCGAAAGCGGGGCACTTTGGGGTGAGCAGTTCTTC; CDR3: CATESGALWGEQFF
length: 12; D: NA; size: few; J: TRBJ2-3; V: TRBV19; DNA: TGTGCCAGTTCTAGGGAAGGAGGGACGCAGTATTTT; CDR3: CASSREGGTQYF
length: 15; D: NA; size: few; J: TRBJ1-2; V: TRBV25-1; DNA: TGTGCCAGCAGTGAATCCGGAGGCTTTGGGTATGGCTACACCTTC; CDR3: CASSESGGFGYGYTF
length: 16; D: NA; size: NA; J: TRBJ2-3; V: TRBV12-5; DNA: TGTGTTAGTGGACCTGGTTGGGGGGACCACACAGATACGCAGTATTTT; CDR3: CVSGPGWGDHTDTQYF
length: 17; D: TRBD1; size: NA; J: TRBJ2-6; V: TRBV5-1; DNA: TGCGCCAGCAGCTGGGGGACAGGGGGCCCTGGGGCCAACGTCCTGACTTTC; CDR3: CASSWGTGGPGANVLTF
length: 15; D: TRBD1; size: NA; J: TRBJ2-5; V: TRBV27; DNA: TGTGCCTGCTGGGGGTGGGACAGGGGGCTCGAGACCCAGTACTTC; CDR3: CACWGWDRGLETQYF
length: 16; D: TRBD1; size: NA; J: TRBJ1-5; V: TRBV7-9; DNA: TGTGCCAGCAGCTCAGAATTACAGGGGGCAGGGCAGCCCCAGCATTTT; CDR3: CASSSELQGAGQPQHF
length: 15; D: NA; size: NA; J: TRBJ2-5; V: TRBV7-3; DNA: TGTGCCAGCAGCCTTAGCCCCAGGGAGGAGGAGACCCAGTACTTC; CDR3: CASSLSPREEETQYF
length: 13; D: TRBD1; size: NA; J: TRBJ1-6; V: TRBV28; DNA: TGTGCCAGCAGGGGACAGGGAAGTTCACCCCTCCACTTT; CDR3: CASRGQGSSPLHF
length: 14; D: TRBD1; size: NA; J: TRBJ1-5; V: TRBV4-1; DNA: TGCGCCAGCAGCCTCGGACAGGGGGAACAGCCCCAGCATTTT; CDR3: CASSLGQGEQPQHF
length: 16; D: TRBD2; size: NA; J: TRBJ2-3; V: TRBV5-1; DNA: TGCGCCAGCAGCGCGGGACTAGCGGGGTTCACAGATACGCAGTATTTT; CDR3: CASSAGLAGFTDTQYF
length: 15; D: NA; size: once; J: TRBJ1-3; V: TRBV19; DNA: TGTGCCAGTAGTAGACGGGTGAGCTCTGGAAACACCATATATTTT; CDR3: CASSRRVSSGNTIYF
length: 16; D: NA; size: once; J: TRBJ1-1; V: TRBV11-2; DNA: TGTGCCAGCAGCTTAGGGGAGGTTCTGGCGAACACTGAAGCTTTCTTT; CDR3: CASSLGEVLANTEAFF
length: 14; D: TRBD1; size: once; J: TRBJ1-4; V: TRBV29-1; DNA: TGCAGCGTGGGACCGGGACAGCGAGGAGGGGAACTGTTTTTT; CDR3: CSVGPGQRGGELFF
length: 15; D: NA; size: NA; J: TRBJ2-1; V: TRBV27; DNA: TGTGCCAGCAGTGCAGGGGGAGGCCCCTACAATGAGCAGTTCTTC; CDR3: CASSAGGGPYNEQFF
length: 14; D: TRBD1; size: NA; J: TRBJ2-3; V: TRBV29-1; DNA: TGCAGCGTTGTAGGGGGCGCCGACACAGATACGCAGTATTTT; CDR3: CSVVGGADTDTQYF
length: 18; D: TRBD2; size: NA; J: TRBJ2-6; V: TRBV3-1/TRBV3-2; DNA: TGTGCCAGCAGCCAAGATTGGCGGGGGGCGTCTGGGGCCAACGTCCTGACTTTC; CDR3: CASSQDWRGASGANVLTF
length: 15; D: NA; size: NA; J: TRBJ1-4; V: TRBV3-1/TRBV3-2; DNA: TGTGCCAGCAGCCCTCCCGTCGGGGGAGGCGAAAAACTGTTTTTT; CDR3: CASSPPVGGGEKLFF
length: 14; D: TRBD2; size: NA; J: TRBJ2-3; V: TRBV28; DNA: TGTGCCAGCAGTCCCGGGGGGGATATGGATACGCAGTATTTT; CDR3: CASSPGGDMDTQYF
length: 12; D: NA; size: NA; J: TRBJ1-6; V: TRBV14; DNA: TGTGCCAGCAGTTTCCAGGGGTCACCCCTCCACTTT; CDR3: CASSFQGSPLHF
length: 16; D: TRBD1; size: NA; J: TRBJ2-3; V: TRBV7-2; DNA: TGTGCCAGCAGCTTAGGGGGGACAGGGTTCACAGATACGCAGTATTTT; CDR3: CASSLGGTGFTDTQYF
length: 18; D: TRBD2; size: few; J: TRBJ2-2; V: TRBV4-2; DNA: TGTGCCAGCAGCCAAGCGGGACTAGCGGGGGCTTACACCGGGGAGCTGTTTTTT; CDR3: CASSQAGLAGAYTGELFF
length: 17; D: NA; size: NA; J: TRBJ2-7; V: TRBV4-1; DNA: TGCGCCAGCAGCCAAGATGTGTCGGCAGCGGCCTCCTACGAGCAGTACTTC; CDR3: CASSQDVSAAASYEQYF
length: 16; D: TRBD2; size: NA; J: TRBJ2-5; V: TRBV6-6; DNA: TGTGCCAGCAGTTACTTACAGCGGGGGCCTCAAGAGACCCAGTACTTC; CDR3: CASSYLQRGPQETQYF
length: 14; D: TRBD1; size: NA; J: TRBJ2-7; V: TRBV28; DNA: TGTGCCAGCAGGGGCCAGGGGGCTTCCTACGAGCAGTACTTC; CDR3: CASRGQGASYEQYF
length: 16; D: TRBD1; size: NA; J: TRBJ2-1; V: TRBV5-4; DNA: TGTGCCAGCAGCCGGATACAGGGGGCGCTAGTCAATGAGCAGTTCTTC; CDR3: CASSRIQGALVNEQFF
length: 14; D: NA; size: NA; J: TRBJ2-1; V: TRBV3-1/TRBV3-2; DNA: TGTGCCAGCAGCCAAGCCGGACTTCTCAATGAGCAGTTCTTC; CDR3: CASSQAGLLNEQFF
length: 14; D: NA; size: NA; J: TRBJ1-1; V: TRBV6-1; DNA: TGTGCCAGCAGTGATTGGTCGGTAGACACTGAAGCTTTCTTT; CDR3: CASSDWSVDTEAFF
length: 15; D: TRBD1; size: NA; J: TRBJ2-1; V: TRBV12-5; DNA: TGTGCTAGTGGTTCGGGACAGGGGTCGTTCGATGAGCAGTTCTTC; CDR3: CASGSGQGSFDEQFF
length: 13; D: NA; size: NA; J: TRBJ2-5; V: TRBV7-8; DNA: TGTGCCAGCAGCCTACGGGAGAGGGAGACCCAGTACTTC; CDR3: CASSLRERETQYF
length: 15; D: TRBD2; size: NA; J: TRBJ2-1; V: TRBV7-2; DNA: TGTGCCAGCAGTCCAAGCGGGGGGCAACACAATGAGCAGTTCTTC; CDR3: CASSPSGGQHNEQFF
length: 16; D: NA; size: NA; J: TRBJ2-3; V: TRBV4-1; DNA: TGCGCCAGCAGCCCCTCGGTTATGAGGAGGGCAGATACGCAGTATTTT; CDR3: CASSPSVMRRADTQYF
length: 13; D: NA; size: NA; J: TRBJ1-2; V: TRBV28; DNA: TGTGCCAGCGAAGCAGGGGATGGGTATGGCTACACCTTC; CDR3: CASEAGDGYGYTF
length: 13; D: NA; size: NA; J: TRBJ1-2; V: TRBV9; DNA: TGTGCCAGCAGCGCCAGCGGGAGCTATGGCTACACCTTC; CDR3: CASSASGSYGYTF
length: 14; D: TRBD1; size: few; J: TRBJ2-7; V: TRBV30; DNA: TGTGCCTGGAGTAAGGGACAGGGCTCCTACGAGCAGTACTTC; CDR3: CAWSKGQGSYEQYF
length: 15; D: TRBD1; size: NA; J: TRBJ1-1; V: TRBV5-1; DNA: TGCGCCAGCAGCTTGACACAGGGGGCGCTCACTGAAGCTTTCTTT; CDR3: CASSLTQGALTEAFF
length: 15; D: TRBD1; size: NA; J: TRBJ2-5; V: TRBV10-3; DNA: TGTGCCGCCAACGACCGGGACAGGGGTTTAGAGACCCAGTACTTC; CDR3: CAANDRDRGLETQYF
length: 16; D: NA; size: once; J: TRBJ1-6; V: TRBV7-2; DNA: TGTGCCAGCAGCTTCACCGGGACTACCTATAATTCACCCCTCCACTTT; CDR3: CASSFTGTTYNSPLHF
length: 13; D: NA; size: NA; J: TRBJ2-7; V: TRBV6-5; DNA: TGTGCCAGCAGAGACGGGGGGCCCTACGAGCAGTACTTC; CDR3: CASRDGGPYEQYF
length: 14; D: NA; size: once; J: TRBJ1-5; V: TRBV27; DNA: TGTGCCAGCAGTTTAAGGGGGTTCAATCAGCCCCAGCATTTT; CDR3: CASSLRGFNQPQHF
length: 11; D: NA; size: few; J: TRBJ2-1; V: TRBV28; DNA: TGTGCCAGCAGTTTGACTAATGAGCAGTTCTTC; CDR3: CASSLTNEQFF
length: 16; D: NA; size: NA; J: TRBJ2-2; V: TRBV3-1/TRBV3-2; DNA: TGTGCCAGCAGCCAAGCGTTAGGGGGGAACACCGGGGAGCTGTTTTTT; CDR3: CASSQALGGNTGELFF
length: 17; D: TRBD1; size: NA; J: TRBJ1-1; V: TRBV7-8; DNA: TGTGCCAGCAGCTTAGCGCTTATAGGACAGGTAAACACTGAAGCTTTCTTT; CDR3: CASSLALIGQVNTEAFF
length: 10; D: NA; size: once; J: TRBJ1-4; V: TRBV2; DNA: TGTGCCAGCATGAGAGAAAAACTGTTTTTT; CDR3: CASMREKLFF
length: 11; D: NA; size: NA; J: TRBJ1-5; V: TRBV6-5; DNA: TGTGCCAGCGGGCCGTATCAGCCCCAGCATTTT; CDR3: CASGPYQPQHF
length: 13; D: TRBD1; size: many; J: TRBJ1-3; V: TRBV30; DNA: TGTGCCTGGACCAGGGGGACGGGAAACACCATATATTTT; CDR3: CAWTRGTGNTIYF
length: 12; D: NA; size: NA; J: TRBJ2-2; V: TRBV12-3/TRBV12-4; DNA: TGTGCCAGCAGACCTGCCAGCGGGGAGCTGTTTTTT; CDR3: CASRPASGELFF
length: 15; D: NA; size: NA; J: TRBJ1-2; V: TRBV25-1; DNA: TGTGCCAGCAGTGCTTACAGGGCTGGTGACTATGGCTACACCTTC; CDR3: CASSAYRAGDYGYTF
length: 12; D: NA; size: NA; J: TRBJ1-4; V: TRBV28; DNA: TGTGCCAGCAGTTTACGGGATGAAAAACTGTTTTTT; CDR3: CASSLRDEKLFF
length: 11; D: NA; size: NA; J: TRBJ1-1; V: TRBV29-1; DNA: TGCAGCGGGACAACAGGGACTGAAGCTTTCTTT; CDR3: CSGTTGTEAFF
length: 11; D: NA; size: NA; J: TRBJ2-7; V: TRBV18; DNA: TGTGCCAGCTCAGAGACAGTCGAGCAGTACTTC; CDR3: CASSETVEQYF
length: 12; D: NA; size: NA; J: TRBJ2-1; V: TRBV29-1; DNA: TGCAGCGTTGAGTGGTCCGTTAGTGAGCAGTTCTTC; CDR3: CSVEWSVSEQFF
length: 11; D: NA; size: NA; J: TRBJ2-1; V: TRBV12-5; DNA: TGTGCTAGTGGCCTTGACAATGAGCAGTTCTTC; CDR3: CASGLDNEQFF